A single sample gave rise to the 5 T cell receptor beta chains below, sequenced in a study of blood T cell repertoires in COVID-19. Assay used: immunoSEQ multiplex PCR; TCRdb lists only in-frame clones, some missing. The sample lists around 190,000 clones, 87% occurring once. Sequenced material: PBMCs or T cells enriched from blood (not recorded which). These receptors were taken from a young man with acute COVID-19.

As regards this clone: This same CDR3 is encoded by further DNA sequences in the sample. CDR3 amino acids: CASSPTGLSYEQYF. For the CDR3, the DNA is TGTGCCAGCTCACCTACAGGGCTCTCCTACGAGCAGTACTTC. The rearrangement links TRBV18 to TRBJ2-7; weak D call: TRBD1 (6 bases). The CDR3 is 14 amino acids. V was trimmed by 3 bases and J by 0 bases, leaving 9 bases between them. Germline V CDR1 and CDR2: KGHSH, LQKENI. Drawing the rest from reference TRBV18 and TRBJ2-7, the complete variable domain is NAGVMQNPRHLVRRRGQEARLRCSPMKGHSHVYWYRQLPEEGLKFMVYLQKENIIDESGMPKERFSAEFPKEGPSILRIQQVVRGDSAAYFCASSPTGLSYEQYFGPGTRLTVT.

The rearrangement joins TRBV7-2 to TRBJ1-5; D gene unclear. V lost 1 base and J 1 base, leaving 8 bases between the germline ends. This CDR3 region has 15 residues. From germline, CDR1 is SGHTA and CDR2 FQGNSA. The DNA for the CDR3 is TGTGCCAGCAGCTTAGGAGGCTGGAGCAATCAGCCCCAGCATTTT. Its protein is CASSLGGWSNQPQHF. Full variable domain (outside the CDR3, taken from reference TRBV7-2 and TRBJ1-5): GAGVSQSPSNKVTEKGKDVELRCDPISGHTALYWYRQSLGQGLEFLIYFQGNSAPDKSGLPSDRFSAERTGGSVSTLTIQRTQQEDSAVYLCASSLGGWSNQPQHFGDGTRLSIL.

The chain joins TRBV18 to TRBJ1-5; D possibly corresponds to TRBD1 (6 bases). The V and J ends lost 5 bases and 0 bases respectively, with 8 bases between them. From germline, CDR1 is KGHSH and CDR2 LQKENI. The CDR3 totals 14 residues. The CDR3 loop is CASSNRVSNQPQHF. The CDR3 nucleotides are TGTGCCAGCTCAAACAGGGTTAGCAATCAGCCCCAGCATTTT.

This chain links TRBV11-2 with TRBJ1-3; D not certain. The CDR3 covers 13 residues. V was pared by 5 bases and J by 7 bases, with 12 bases between. Germline V CDR1 and CDR2: SGHAT, FQNNGV. In DNA form, the CDR3 reads TGTGCCAGCAGCCTCTCAGGAATCAACACCATATATTTT. Translating gives CASSLSGINTIYF.

The V call is TRBV5-1, the J call TRBJ2-7; 12 nucleotides line up with TRBD2. J gave up 2 bases and V 0 bases, and 6 bases lay outside the gene matches. CDR1 SGHRS and CDR2 YFSETQ come from the germline V gene. This CDR3 is built from 17 residues. For the CDR3, the DNA is TGCGCCAGCAGCTTGGTCCCTAGCGGGAGGGCAGCCTACGAGCAGTACTTC. Translated: CASSLVPSGRAAYEQYF.